This record covers a single TCR beta chain. The data derive from a study of identifying expanded T cells in peripheral blood. The CDR3 is 15 residues long. Germline values: CDR1 SGHRS, CDR2 YFSETQ. Trimming took off 0 bases at V and 1 base at J, with 10 bases between the two ends. Profiling relied on immunoSEQ multiplex PCR, and the TCRdb table lists in-frame clones only, not all of them. The sample has about 50,000 clones; under 85% are singletons. This clonotype was sampled from a person aged 18-70 years in good health. The sample consisted of blood. V is TRBV5-1 and J is TRBJ1-1; D remains ambiguous. CDR3 in amino acids: CASSLGIQPNTEAFF. CDR3 DNA sequence: TGCGCCAGCAGCTTGGGGATACAGCCGAACACTGAAGCTTTCTTT.